This T cell receptor (beta chain) was captured in a study of blood T cell repertoires in COVID-19. About the study: Both acute and convalescent COVID-19 samples were obtained from the United States, Italy and Spain. The analysed material was cDNA or gDNA that came from T cells, B-cell-depleted T cells, or PBMCs.

CDR3 length equals 16 residues. Per germline, CDR1 SEHNR and CDR2 FQNEAQ (reference sequence). Deletions cut 4 bases from V and 0 bases from J, with 16 bases between. Original processing notes: How many nucleated cells were present was estimated from reference gene primer amplification. TCRdb's copy holds only in-frame clones and misses some; the assay was immunoSEQ multiplex PCR. Clone size and V and J calls were adopted from that table, with D and trimming inferred from the DNA. The table records 30,000 to 40,000 clones, roughly 78% of them present only once. The chain couples TRBV7-9 to TRBJ2-7; D not resolved. The source is a woman in her seventies with acute or convalescent COVID-19. Material for sequencing was peripheral blood. The CDR3 reads CASSYLPPRSSYEQYF. As DNA, the CDR3 is TGTGCCAGCAGCTACCTTCCCCCGAGGAGCTCCTACGAGCAGTACTTC.